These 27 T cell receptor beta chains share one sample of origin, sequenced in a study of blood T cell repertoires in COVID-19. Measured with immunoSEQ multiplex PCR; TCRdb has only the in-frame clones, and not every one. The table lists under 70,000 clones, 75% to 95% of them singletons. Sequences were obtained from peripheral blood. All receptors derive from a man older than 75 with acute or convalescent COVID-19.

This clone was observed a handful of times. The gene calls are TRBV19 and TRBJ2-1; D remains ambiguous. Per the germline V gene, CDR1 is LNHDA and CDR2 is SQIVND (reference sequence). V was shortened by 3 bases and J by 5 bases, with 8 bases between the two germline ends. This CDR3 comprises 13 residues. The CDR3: CASSIRSHNEQFF. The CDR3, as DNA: TGTGCCAGTAGTATTAGATCTCACAATGAGCAGTTCTTC. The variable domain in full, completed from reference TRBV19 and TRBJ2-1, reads DGGITQSPKYLFRKEGQNVTLSCEQNLNHDAMYWYRQDPGQGLRLIYYSQIVNDFQKGDIAEGYSVSREKKESFPLTVTSAQKNPTAFYLCASSIRSHNEQFFGPGTRLTVL.

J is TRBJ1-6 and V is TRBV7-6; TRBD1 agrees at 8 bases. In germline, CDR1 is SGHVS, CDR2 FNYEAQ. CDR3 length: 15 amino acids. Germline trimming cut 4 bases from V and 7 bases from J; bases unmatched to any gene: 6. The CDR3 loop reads CASSSETGDNSPLHF. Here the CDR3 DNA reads TGTGCCAGCAGCTCCGAGACAGGGGACAATTCACCCCTCCACTTT. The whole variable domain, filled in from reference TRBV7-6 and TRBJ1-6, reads GAGVSQSPRYKVTKRGQDVALRCDPISGHVSLYWYRQALGQGPEFLTYFNYEAQQDKSGLPNDRFSAERPEGSISTLTIQRTEQRDSAMYRCASSSETGDNSPLHFGNGTRLTVT.

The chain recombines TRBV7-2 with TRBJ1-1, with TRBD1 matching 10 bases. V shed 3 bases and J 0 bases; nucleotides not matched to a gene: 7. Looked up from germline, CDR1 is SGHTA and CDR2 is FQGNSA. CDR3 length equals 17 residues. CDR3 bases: TGTGCCAGCAGCTTGGCCGGGACAGGGGACATGAACACTGAAGCTTTCTTT. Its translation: CASSLAGTGDMNTEAFF.

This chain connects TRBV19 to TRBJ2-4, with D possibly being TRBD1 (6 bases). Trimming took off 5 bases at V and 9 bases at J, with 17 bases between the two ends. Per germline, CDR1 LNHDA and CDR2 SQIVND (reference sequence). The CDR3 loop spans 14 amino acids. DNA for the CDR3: TGTGCCAGTAGTGCCCTACAGGGTCTGCTCATTCAGTACTTC. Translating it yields CASSALQGLLIQYF.

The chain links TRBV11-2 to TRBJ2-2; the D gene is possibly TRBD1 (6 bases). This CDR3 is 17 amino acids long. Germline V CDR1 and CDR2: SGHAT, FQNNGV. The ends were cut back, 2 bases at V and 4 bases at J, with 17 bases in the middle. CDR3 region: CASSLNPPGDGTGELFF. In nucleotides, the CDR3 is TGTGCCAGCAGCTTAAACCCCCCAGGGGACGGCACCGGGGAGCTGTTTTTT.

CDR3 in DNA: TGTGCCAGCAGCCTTCGGAGAGTTAGCACAGATACGCAGTATTTT. As protein: CASSLRRVSTDTQYF. This chain uses TRBV7-8 with TRBJ2-3; D uncertain. CDR3 length: 15 amino acids. The V end was cut by 5 bases, the J end by 0 bases, with 12 bases between. Looked up from germline, CDR1 is SGHVS and CDR2 is FQNEAQ.

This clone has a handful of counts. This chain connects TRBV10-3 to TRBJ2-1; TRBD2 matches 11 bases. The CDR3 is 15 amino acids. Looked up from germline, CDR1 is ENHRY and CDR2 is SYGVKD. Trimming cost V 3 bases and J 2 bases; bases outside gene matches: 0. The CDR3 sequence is CAISDSGGAYNEQFF. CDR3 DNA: TGTGCCATCAGTGATAGCGGGGGGGCCTACAATGAGCAGTTCTTC.

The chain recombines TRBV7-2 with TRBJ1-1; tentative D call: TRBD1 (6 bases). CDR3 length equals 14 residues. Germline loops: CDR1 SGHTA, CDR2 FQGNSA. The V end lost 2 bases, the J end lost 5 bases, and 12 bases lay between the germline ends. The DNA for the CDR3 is TGTGCCAGCAGCTTACCAGGGGTAAGGACTGAAGCTTTCTTT. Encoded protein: CASSLPGVRTEAFF.

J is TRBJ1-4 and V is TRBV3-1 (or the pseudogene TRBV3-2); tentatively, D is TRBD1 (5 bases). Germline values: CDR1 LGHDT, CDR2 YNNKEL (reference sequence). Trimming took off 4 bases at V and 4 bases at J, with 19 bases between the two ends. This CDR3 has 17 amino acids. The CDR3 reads CASSPSWGSGDNEKLFF. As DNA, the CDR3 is TGTGCCAGCAGCCCATCGTGGGGCTCGGGGGATAATGAAAAACTGTTTTTT.

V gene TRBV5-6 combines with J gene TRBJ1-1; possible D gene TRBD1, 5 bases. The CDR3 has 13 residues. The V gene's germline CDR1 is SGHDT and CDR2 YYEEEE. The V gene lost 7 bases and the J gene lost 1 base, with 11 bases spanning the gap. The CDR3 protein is CASSDSRNTEAFF. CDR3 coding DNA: TGTGCCAGCTCCGACAGCAGGAACACTGAAGCTTTCTTT.

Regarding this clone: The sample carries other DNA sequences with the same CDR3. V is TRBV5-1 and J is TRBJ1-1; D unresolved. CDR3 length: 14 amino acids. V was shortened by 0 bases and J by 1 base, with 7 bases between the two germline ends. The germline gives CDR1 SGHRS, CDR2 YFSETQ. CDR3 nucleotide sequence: TGCGCCAGCAGCTTGGGCACAGCGAACACTGAAGCTTTCTTT. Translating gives CASSLGTANTEAFF.

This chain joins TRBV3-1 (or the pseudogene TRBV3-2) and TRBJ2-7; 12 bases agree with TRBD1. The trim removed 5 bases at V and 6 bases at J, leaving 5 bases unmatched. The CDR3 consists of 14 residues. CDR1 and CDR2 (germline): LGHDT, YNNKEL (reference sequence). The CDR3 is CASSNRDRGPEQYF. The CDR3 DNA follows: TGTGCCAGCAGCAACCGGGACAGGGGGCCCGAGCAGTACTTC.

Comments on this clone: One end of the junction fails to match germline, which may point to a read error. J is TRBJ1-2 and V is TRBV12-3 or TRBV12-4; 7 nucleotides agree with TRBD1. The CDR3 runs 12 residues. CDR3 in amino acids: CASSLTIGQVDF. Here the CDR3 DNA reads TGTGCCAGCAGTTTAACTATAGGACAGGTAGACTTC.

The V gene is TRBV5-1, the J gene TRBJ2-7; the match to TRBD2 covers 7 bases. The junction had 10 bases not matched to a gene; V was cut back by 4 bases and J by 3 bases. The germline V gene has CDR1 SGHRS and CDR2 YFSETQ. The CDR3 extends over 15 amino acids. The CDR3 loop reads CASSGGPGGSYEQYF. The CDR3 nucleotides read TGCGCCAGCAGCGGGGGACCGGGGGGTAGCTACGAGCAGTACTTC.

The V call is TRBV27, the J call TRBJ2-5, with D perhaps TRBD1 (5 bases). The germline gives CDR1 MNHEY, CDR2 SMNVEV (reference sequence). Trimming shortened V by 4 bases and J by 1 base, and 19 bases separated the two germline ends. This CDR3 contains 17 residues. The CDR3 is CASSSIPPGHLQETQYF. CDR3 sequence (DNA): TGTGCCAGCAGTTCTATACCCCCCGGACACCTCCAAGAGACCCAGTACTTC.

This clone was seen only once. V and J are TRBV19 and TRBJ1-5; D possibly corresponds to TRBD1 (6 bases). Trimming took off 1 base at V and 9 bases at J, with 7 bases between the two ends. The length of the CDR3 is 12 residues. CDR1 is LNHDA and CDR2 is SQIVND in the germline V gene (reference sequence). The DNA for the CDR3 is TGTGCCAGTAGTATAGGAGGGGGGCCCCAGCATTTT. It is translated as CASSIGGGPQHF.

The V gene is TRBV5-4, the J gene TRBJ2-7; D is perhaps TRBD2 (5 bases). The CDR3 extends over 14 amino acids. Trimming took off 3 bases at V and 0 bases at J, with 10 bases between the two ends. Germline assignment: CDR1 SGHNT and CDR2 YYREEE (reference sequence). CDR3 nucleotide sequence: TGTGCCAGCAGCTCGGGGTCCAGCTCCTACGAGCAGTACTTC. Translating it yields CASSSGSSSYEQYF. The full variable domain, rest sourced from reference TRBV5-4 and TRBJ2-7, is ETGVTQSPTHLIKTRGQQVTLRCSSQSGHNTVSWYQQALGQGPQFIFQYYREEENGRGNFPPRFSGLQFPNYSSELNVNALELDDSALYLCASSSGSSSYEQYFGPGTRLTVT.

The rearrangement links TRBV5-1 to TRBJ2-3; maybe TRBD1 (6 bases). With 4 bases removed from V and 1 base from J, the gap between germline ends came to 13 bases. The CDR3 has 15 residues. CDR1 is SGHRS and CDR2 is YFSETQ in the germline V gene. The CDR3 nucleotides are TGCGCCAGCAGCCGGACAGAGGCCGGCACAGATACGCAGTATTTT. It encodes CASSRTEAGTDTQYF.

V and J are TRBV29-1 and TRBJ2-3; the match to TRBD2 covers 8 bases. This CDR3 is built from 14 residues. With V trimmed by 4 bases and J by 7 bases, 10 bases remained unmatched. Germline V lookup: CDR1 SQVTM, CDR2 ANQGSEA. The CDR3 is CSVGATGGGYTQYF. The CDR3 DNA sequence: TGCAGCGTTGGGGCCACAGGCGGGGGGTATACGCAGTATTTT.

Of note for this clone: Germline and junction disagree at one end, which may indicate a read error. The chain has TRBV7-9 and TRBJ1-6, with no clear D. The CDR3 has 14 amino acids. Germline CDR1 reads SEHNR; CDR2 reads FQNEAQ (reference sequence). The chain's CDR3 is CASSPRRGSSPPHF. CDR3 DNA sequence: TGTGCCAGCAGCCCACGCCGGGGTAGTTCACCCCCCCACTTT.

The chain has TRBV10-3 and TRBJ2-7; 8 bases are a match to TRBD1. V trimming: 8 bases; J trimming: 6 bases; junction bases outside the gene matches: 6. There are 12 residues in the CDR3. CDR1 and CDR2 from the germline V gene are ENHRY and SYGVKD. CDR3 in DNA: TGTGCCATCCTAGCCCAGGGGGCCGAGCAGTACTTC. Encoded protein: CAILAQGAEQYF.

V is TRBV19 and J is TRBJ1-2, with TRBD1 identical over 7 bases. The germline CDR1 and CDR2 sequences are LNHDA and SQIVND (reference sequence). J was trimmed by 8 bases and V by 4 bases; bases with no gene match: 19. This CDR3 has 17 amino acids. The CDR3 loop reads CASSTPPNTGVIYGYTF. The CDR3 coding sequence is TGTGCCAGTAGTACCCCACCGAACACAGGGGTAATTTACGGCTACACCTTC.

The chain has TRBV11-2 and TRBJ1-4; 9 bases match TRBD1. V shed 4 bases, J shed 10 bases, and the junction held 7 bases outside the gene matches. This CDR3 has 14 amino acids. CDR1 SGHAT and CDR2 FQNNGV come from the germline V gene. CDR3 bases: TGTGCCAGCAGCTGGGGACAGGGAGAGGGAAAACTGTTTTTT. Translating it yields CASSWGQGEGKLFF.

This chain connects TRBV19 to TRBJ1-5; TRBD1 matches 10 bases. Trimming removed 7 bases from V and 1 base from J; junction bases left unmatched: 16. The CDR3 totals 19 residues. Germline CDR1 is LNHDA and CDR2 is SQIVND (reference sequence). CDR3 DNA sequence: TGTGCCAGTAACCCCCCGGGACAGGGGTTGGGGGGCAGCAATCAGCCCCAGCATTTT. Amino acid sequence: CASNPPGQGLGGSNQPQHF. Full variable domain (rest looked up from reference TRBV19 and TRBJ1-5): DGGITQSPKYLFRKEGQNVTLSCEQNLNHDAMYWYRQDPGQGLRLIYYSQIVNDFQKGDIAEGYSVSREKKESFPLTVTSAQKNPTAFYLCASNPPGQGLGGSNQPQHFGDGTRLSIL.

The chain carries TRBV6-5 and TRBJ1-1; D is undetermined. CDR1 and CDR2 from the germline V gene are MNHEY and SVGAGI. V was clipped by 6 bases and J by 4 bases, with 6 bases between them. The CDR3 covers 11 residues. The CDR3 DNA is TGTGCCAGCAGGCCCGGCACTGAAGCTTTCTTT. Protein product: CASRPGTEAFF.

CDR3 sequence: CASSSFGQVSYNEQFF. CDR3 nucleotides: TGTGCCAGTAGTAGCTTCGGCCAGGTCTCCTACAATGAGCAGTTCTTC. This chain joins TRBV19 and TRBJ2-1, with D unclear. The germline V gene encodes CDR1 LNHDA and CDR2 SQIVND (reference sequence). V shed 4 bases and J shed 0 bases, with 13 bases lying between them. This CDR3 region has 16 residues.

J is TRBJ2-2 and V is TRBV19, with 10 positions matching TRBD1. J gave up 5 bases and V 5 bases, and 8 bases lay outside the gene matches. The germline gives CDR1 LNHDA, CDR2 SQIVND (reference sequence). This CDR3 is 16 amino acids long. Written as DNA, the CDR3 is TGTGCCAGTAGTCCCGGACAGGGGGTGGTGACCGGGGAGCTGTTTTTT. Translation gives CASSPGQGVVTGELFF.